A single sample gave rise to the 8 T cell receptor beta chains below, sequenced in a study of T cell responses to AZD1222 COVID-19 vaccine. The protocol was immunoSEQ multiplex PCR, while the TCRdb copy is restricted to in-frame clones and leaves out a portion. The repertoire holds 80,000 to 95,000 clones, with around 92% as singletons. The specimen was peripheral blood, collected on day 0 of MenACWY control vaccination. The receptors here all came from an adult in good health.

The V and J genes are TRBV11-3 and TRBJ1-2; the D is unclear. Per the germline V gene, CDR1 is SGHNT and CDR2 is YENEEA. V lost 7 bases and J lost 8, with 14 bases in between. The CDR3 is 12 residues long. CDR3 loop: CASNTGRAGYTF. The CDR3 DNA reads as TGTGCCAGCAACACGGGTCGTGCAGGCTACACCTTC.

The chain recombines TRBV10-1 with TRBJ2-2, with D maybe TRBD2 (6 bases). The CDR3 is 13 residues long. CDR1 WNHNN and CDR2 SYGVQD come from the germline V gene (reference sequence). Trimming left V 6 bases short and J 4 bases short, with 9 bases between. This CDR3 is CASSGGGTGELFF. CDR3 sequence (DNA): TGCGCCAGCAGCGGGGGAGGCACCGGGGAGCTGTTTTTT.

This clone was picked up a small number of times. The chain joins TRBV19 to TRBJ2-1; 8 bases align to TRBD2. CDR3 length: 18 amino acids. Germline loops: CDR1 LNHDA, CDR2 SQIVND (reference sequence). V dropped 0 bases and J dropped 3; count of bases not matched to a gene: 10. The CDR3 reads CASSIDPLAGGYYNEQFF. CDR3 coding DNA: TGTGCCAGTAGTATAGACCCCTTGGCGGGGGGTTACTACAATGAGCAGTTCTTC.

This clone was detected only a few times. This rearrangement joins TRBV4-2 to TRBJ1-1; D gene uncertain. V lost 0 bases to trimming and J lost 10 bases, with 9 bases between them. The CDR3 covers 12 residues. Germline CDR1 LGHNA, CDR2 YNFKEQ. CDR3 in amino acids: CASSQEGPPAFF. CDR3 DNA: TGTGCCAGCAGCCAAGAGGGCCCACCAGCTTTCTTT.

This rearrangement joins TRBV5-1 to TRBJ1-4; the D gene is possibly TRBD1 (5 bases). The V and J ends lost 5 bases and 3 bases respectively, with 8 bases between them. This CDR3 has 13 residues. From germline, CDR1 is SGHRS and CDR2 YFSETQ. CDR3 sequence: CASREGANEKLFF. CDR3 sequence (DNA): TGCGCCAGCAGAGAAGGGGCTAATGAAAAACTGTTTTTT.

The chain recombines TRBV12-5 with TRBJ2-2, with 9 bases matching TRBD1. The CDR3 loop spans 14 amino acids. The V gene end was trimmed by 7 bases and the J gene end by 5 bases; junction bases not matched to a gene: 5. Germline V lookup: CDR1 LGHNT, CDR2 FRNRAP. CDR3 bases: TGTGCTAGTGTTCGGGACAGGGTTACCGGGGAGCTGTTTTTT. It is translated as CASVRDRVTGELFF.

The rearrangement uses TRBV7-2 and TRBJ1-3, with D hard to call. V lost 4 bases and J 0 bases, leaving 10 bases between the germline ends. The V gene's germline CDR1 is SGHTA and CDR2 FQGNSA. The CDR3 loop spans 15 amino acids. The DNA of the CDR3 is TGTGCCAGCAGCTACTCGACACTCTCTGGAAACACCATATATTTT. Amino acids: CASSYSTLSGNTIYF.

This clone was recorded only once. The chain has TRBV24-1 and TRBJ2-3; D is unresolved. Trimming pared 4 bases from V and 3 bases from J, leaving 1 base between. Germline CDR1 is KGHDR and CDR2 is SFDVKD. The CDR3 runs to 11 residues. For the CDR3, the DNA is TGTGCCACCAGTGAAACAGATACGCAGTATTTT. It encodes CATSETDTQYF.